This T cell receptor beta chain appears in the sequencing data of a study of molecular identifiers for immune sequencing clone quantification. Sorted cells numbering about 19,000 to 1,000,000, with 10%, 30% or 50% RNA, yielded the naive CD8 libraries. Each CDR3 protein is one row after TCRdb ran MiXCR on the PCR reads. The sample has roughly 630,000 distinct CDR3 sequences; 25% are singletons. The V and J ends lost 4 bases and 8 bases respectively, with 22 bases between them. The CDR3 is 16 amino acids. From germline, CDR1 is MGHRA and CDR2 YSYEKL. The chain couples TRBV4-1 to TRBJ2-3; possibly TRBD2 for D (5 bases). This TCR came from a human donor in good health. Some libraries in this study had Jurkat cell RNA spiked in. The sequencing input was naive CD8+ T cells from blood, with Jurkat cell RNA spiked in. Noted subset: FACS-sorted CD8+CD4-CCR7+CD45RA+ naive T cells. The CDR3 nucleotides are TGCGCCAGCAGCCCCCACTGGACTGCACAAGGGAGTACGCAGTATTTT. This translates into CASSPHWTAQGSTQYF.